This paragraph reports one TCR beta chain. This clonotype appeared many times. Its specific antigen is unknown. No per-base quality is available; no much larger clone lies one base away. This entry belongs to a study of prognosis after radiotherapy for stage I lung cancer listed by TCRdb under 2021. Turning to the overall study: Between April 2018 and January 2019, 20 or so stage I NSCLC patients were enrolled in Nanjing, China. Newly diagnosed primary stage I lung tumors were found in some 14 patients, while oligometastatic NSCLC after surgical resection of the primary tumor was found in 4 to 6. Concurrent therapy was not administered to any patient alongside SBRT. Distant metastases were developed by four of the 19 patients after SBRT, at a median of roughly 7 months, whereas no significant progression was observed in the other 15 patients. Using image-guided IMRT or VMAT, SBRT was delivered in 3 to 5 fractions at a biologically effective dose of at least 100 Gy. The study took one blood sample before SBRT and one after SBRT from each of approximately 19 patients and sequenced all 40 or so samples. The cohort was made up of 10 to 15 men and a handful of women, with a median age of roughly 74 years and an age range of roughly 50 to 95 years. Tumor histology was squamous cell carcinoma in roughly 7 patients and adenocarcinoma in around 12. The study profiled peripheral blood TCR beta repertoires from stage I NSCLC patients before and after stereotactic body radiotherapy and related them to distant failure. All patients were regarded as medically inoperable, because of comorbidities in about a dozen patients and refusal of surgery in several patients.

No patient had a history of other malignancies or prior chemotherapy or radiotherapy, and all had node-negative disease on CT and PET/CT. At each of the two time points, six milliliters of peripheral venous blood were collected into EDTA tubes. Ficoll-Paque Plus density-gradient centrifugation was used to isolate PBMCs. Right after collection, samples were kept at -80 degrees C until analysis. The TCR beta CDR3 region was amplified from genomic DNA by two rounds of multiplex PCR. The first PCR round used primers specific to each TRBV and TRBJ gene, with sequences filed in Chinese patent CN105087789A. Universal primers were used in the second PCR round. The Roche High Pure PCR Template Preparation Kit was used to extract genomic DNA from frozen PBMCs. An Illumina HiSeq 3000 was used to sequence the libraries paired-end with 151 bp reads. Concerning the study's data processing: Raw reads lacking the multiplex PCR primer sequences were removed with CutAdapt. High-quality paired reads were merged into contigs with PEAR. By alignment to reference sequences, MiXCR assigned TRB V, D and J gene segments to each contig. To remove sequencing errors, CDR3 sequences were clustered according to base quality and sequence similarity. Shannon entropy normalized by the natural log of productive TCR sequence number was used as the measure of diversity. One minus Shannon entropy divided by the natural log of the number of unique clonotypes was used as the definition of clonality. Using the Youden index from ROC curves, the researchers picked the repertoire-metric cut-offs for progression-free survival, and all analyses were carried out in R 3.5.3. TCRdb trimmed the raw reads at Q25, called clones with MiXCR and kept productive beta chains. Duplicate CDR3 protein sequences are folded into a single record with the most common DNA and genes. V and J calls and clone size were set by TCRdb, not the authors. This sample gives 25,000 to 35,000 distinct CDR3 sequences in total; around half of them show up just once. About 17% of the sample lies in the top ten.

Study-wide conclusions, independent of this receptor: Whether the expanded TCR clones were tumor-specific was not determined. Post-SBRT Shannon entropy and its change from baseline were lower in patients who developed distant metastases; baseline Shannon entropy was not associated with metastases. All reported P values were unadjusted for multiple comparisons. After SBRT, the number of unique TCR clones decreased (median roughly 9,900 before versus 6,000 to 7,500 after; Wilcoxon paired P=0.011). Differences by metastasis status were reportedly seen in TRBV and TRBJ usage frequencies, involving two V genes at baseline and, after SBRT, nine or ten V genes and two J genes. The study was limited by its small cohort and short follow-up, and the findings require independent validation.

The sequence derives from a donor aged 50 or older with non-small cell lung cancer. Sequencing was performed on PBMCs, taken before or after stereotactic body radiation therapy (not recorded which).

Read as DNA, the sequence is TGTGCCAGCAGCTTATCCCCCGCTTTCGGAGGCTACACCTTC. Its product reads: CASSLSPAFGGYTF. The rearrangement joined TRBV5-8 to TRBJ1-2; there is no confident call for the D gene. Reading from cysteine to phenylalanine, the CDR3 counts 14 amino acids. The retained sequence is limited to the CDR3, 42 bases, with the frame set at the first base. V lost 2 bases and J lost 8 bases; the stretch between them is 16 bases long. CDR1 and CDR2, per the germline V gene, are SGHTS and YDEGEE.